This TCR beta chain was obtained from a study of a mutant IDH1 vaccine in newly diagnosed glioma. Here immunoSEQ multiplex PCR was the method, and the copy in TCRdb shows in-frame clones only, minus some. The data show around 84,000 clones, 81% seen once. As concerns this clone: The antigen remains unidentified.

Described time point: week 47, end of study. Vaccination used 300 ug of mutant IDH1 20-mer peptide per dose, with topical imiquimod. This CDR3 has 19 residues. V gave up 4 bases and J gave up 5 bases; unmatched junction bases: 16. Per germline, CDR1 SEHNR and CDR2 FQNEAQ (reference sequence). The source of this sequence is a man aged 40-55 years with glioma. The chain links TRBV7-9 to TRBJ2-5, with 13 bases lining up with TRBD2. Sequenced material: PBMCs, taken from a glioma patient whose treatment included an IDH1 peptide vaccine. CDR3 DNA: TGTGCCAGCAGCTCTCCCCCTGGACTAGCGGGGGCAAATATGGAGACCCAGTACTTC. The encoded protein is CASSSPPGLAGANMETQYF.